The T cell receptor (beta chain) described here comes from a study of cytomegalovirus exposure and HLA in healthy donors. Study-wide findings and caveats: Previously analyzed data showed that most TCR beta V segments were productive at a frequency of about 87% or about 30%. In a later analysis, common viral pathogens appeared linked to several of the most significant clusters.

V was shortened by 0 bases and J by 2 bases, with 8 bases between the two germline ends. The CDR3 totals 15 residues. Germline values: CDR1 MNHEY, CDR2 SVGAGI. PCR employed 60 Vbeta and 13 Jbeta primers. The table came from immunoSEQ multiplex PCR; TCRdb's copy has only in-frame clones and leaves some out. The sample has 30,000 to 45,000 clones, around 49% seen once. Remarks on this clone: What it binds is not known.

The TCR comes from a woman aged 40 to 50 in good health and CMV-seropositive. V is TRBV6-5 and J is TRBJ1-5, with a possible D match to TRBD1 (5 bases). Input material: PBMCs. CDR3 sequence reads: CASSYSRAGNQPQHF. The CDR3 DNA sequence: TGTGCCAGCAGTTACTCCAGGGCGGGCAATCAGCCCCAGCATTTT.